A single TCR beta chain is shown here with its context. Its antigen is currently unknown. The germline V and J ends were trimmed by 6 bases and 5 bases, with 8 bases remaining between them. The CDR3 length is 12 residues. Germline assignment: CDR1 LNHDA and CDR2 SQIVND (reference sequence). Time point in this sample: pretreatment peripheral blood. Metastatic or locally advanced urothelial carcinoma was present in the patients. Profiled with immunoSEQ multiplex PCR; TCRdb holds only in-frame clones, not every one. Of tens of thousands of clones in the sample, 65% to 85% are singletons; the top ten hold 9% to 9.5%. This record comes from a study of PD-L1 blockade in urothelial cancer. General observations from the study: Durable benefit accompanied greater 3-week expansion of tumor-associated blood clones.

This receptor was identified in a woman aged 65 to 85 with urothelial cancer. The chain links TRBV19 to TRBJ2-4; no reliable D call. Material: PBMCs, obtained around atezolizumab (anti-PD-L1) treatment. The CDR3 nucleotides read TGTGCCAGTAGGCATCAGGAAAACATTCAGTACTTC. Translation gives CASRHQENIQYF.